Listed below are T cell receptor beta chains from one sample, sequenced in a study of T cell repertoires in cytomegalovirus infection. Their cognate antigens are unknown. Each CDR3 protein gets one entry after TCRdb re-called the reads with MiXCR. Among about 740,000 distinct CDR3 sequences listed, 33% were seen once. Sequencing used cultured PBMCs, obtained from culture after CMV antigen stimulation. The receptors were sampled from a human donor in good health (CMV status not recorded). Some clones in this sample may be carry-over from other donors' samples. CDR3s include the opening cysteine and the closing phenylalanine or tryptophan. D genes are given only for firm matches. Where a row states a size, it is once, few, many or the class of an expanded clone; other rows omit it.

j_gene,v_gene,d_gene,abundance,CDR3nt,CDR3aa
TRBJ1-1,TRBV7-2,-,-,TGTGCCAGCAGCTTACAGGCGCTTGTCGCTGAAGCTTTCTTT,CASSLQALVAEAFF
TRBJ2-5,TRBV7-2,TRBD1,many,TGTGCCAGCAGCTTAGCTGCACAGGGGGAGACCCAGTACTTC,CASSLAAQGETQYF
TRBJ2-1,TRBV20-1,TRBD2,-,TGCAGTGCTAGCGGGGGGGGGGGATCCTACAATGAGCAGTTCTTC,CSASGGGGSYNEQFF
TRBJ1-2,TRBV12-3/TRBV12-4,-,-,TGTGCCAGCAGTTTAGATGAAGATGGCTACACCTTC,CASSLDEDGYTF
TRBJ2-2,TRBV24-1,-,-,-,CATSDFGSGASGELFF
TRBJ2-1,TRBV7-9,-,few,TGTGCCAGCAGCCCCGGTTCGATTCCTTGGCTTCAGTTCTTC,CASSPGSIPWLQFF
TRBJ1-6,TRBV20-1,-,few,TGCAGTGCTAGTCCACAGGCTGATAATTCACCCCTCCACTTT,CSASPQADNSPLHF
TRBJ1-6,TRBV11-1,-,few,TGTGCCAGCGCCCCAGGAGAGGGGGTCTATAATTCACCCCTCCACTTT,CASAPGEGVYNSPLHF
TRBJ2-3,TRBV7-2,-,many,TGTGCCAGCAGCTCCTCCCCAAACCCCTCTAGTCGGGATACGCAGTATTTT,CASSSSPNPSSRDTQYF
TRBJ2-5,TRBV20-1,-,-,TGCAGTGCTAGAGATATTGGTTCGTCTAGCCGGGAGACCCAGTACTTC,CSARDIGSSSRETQYF
TRBJ2-6,TRBV12-3/TRBV12-4,TRBD1,few,TGTGCCAGCAGTTTAATCGGACAGGTCCCCTCTGGGGCCAACGTCCTGACTTTC,CASSLIGQVPSGANVLTF
TRBJ1-5,TRBV7-6,-,-,TGTGCCAGCAGCTTATCAGGGGCTCAGCCCCAGCATTTT,CASSLSGAQPQHF
TRBJ2-2,TRBV28,-,-,TGTGCCAGTGCGACAGGCCCTACCGGGGAGCTGTTTTTT,CASATGPTGELFF
TRBJ2-7,TRBV6-5,-,few,TGTGCCAGCATTCGGGGGTCTCCATCCTACGAGCAGTACTTC,CASIRGSPSYEQYF
TRBJ2-5,TRBV7-2,-,-,TGTGCCAGCAGCTCTGGGGCAAACCCATTCCAAGAGACCCAGTACTTC,CASSSGANPFQETQYF
TRBJ1-2,TRBV5-6,TRBD1,-,TGTGCCAGCAGCAAATTACAGGGGCGGTACACCTTC,CASSKLQGRYTF
TRBJ2-1,TRBV11-1,TRBD1,-,TGTGCCAGCAGCCCCAGACAGGGGGCGCGGGATGAGCAGTTCTTC,CASSPRQGARDEQFF
TRBJ2-3,TRBV5-1,-,-,TGCGCCAGCAGCTTGGCAGGACACCGCACAGATACGCAGTATTTT,CASSLAGHRTDTQYF
TRBJ1-1,TRBV5-1,TRBD1,-,TGCGCCAGCTCCCCCGGGACAGTTACTGAAGCTTTCTTT,CASSPGTVTEAFF
TRBJ1-6,TRBV27,-,few,TGTGCCAGCAGTTTAACCAGGTCAGGGGCCAATTCACCCCTCCACTTT,CASSLTRSGANSPLHF
TRBJ1-4,TRBV11-2,-,few,TGTGCCAGCAGCCCGCCCGGGCCAACTAATGAAAAACTGTTTTTT,CASSPPGPTNEKLFF
TRBJ2-1,TRBV25-1,-,once,TGTGCCAGCAGTGAAGGGCTGTGGGGTGGGGGGCAGTTCTTC,CASSEGLWGGGQFF
TRBJ2-1,TRBV5-5,-,few,TGTGCCAGCAGCGGTGAACAGGGTAGTGAGCAGTTCTTC,CASSGEQGSEQFF
TRBJ2-1,TRBV11-2,-,-,TGTGCCAGCAGCCCCGCCCGGTTCGGTGAGCAGTTCTTC,CASSPARFGEQFF
TRBJ2-7,TRBV10-3,-,-,TGTGCCATCGAAGCTGACTTAGGCTACGAGCAGTACTTC,CAIEADLGYEQYF
TRBJ2-5,TRBV10-3,-,few,TGTGCCATCAGTGAGTCGAATGATTGGTATAGCGTCGGAGAGACCCAGTACTTC,CAISESNDWYSVGETQYF
TRBJ2-7,TRBV7-6,TRBD1,few,TGTGCCAGCAGCCCGCAGGGGGCAAAATACTACGAGCAGTACTTC,CASSPQGAKYYEQYF
TRBJ1-1,TRBV4-1,-,-,TGCGCCAGCAGCCGTCGGACGGTAATGAACACTGAAGCTTTCTTT,CASSRRTVMNTEAFF
TRBJ2-1,TRBV7-9,-,many,TGTGCCAGCAGCCCCCTGGGGAATGAGCAGTTCTTC,CASSPLGNEQFF
TRBJ2-2,TRBV4-1,TRBD2,many,TGCGCCAGCAGCCCCCTAGCGGCCATGAACACCGGGGAGCTGTTTTTT,CASSPLAAMNTGELFF
TRBJ1-5,TRBV28,-,few,TGTGCCAGCAATCCAACTGACCTTCAGCCCCAGCATTTT,CASNPTDLQPQHF
TRBJ2-7,TRBV12-3/TRBV12-4,-,-,TGTGCCAGCAGCCTTTCGGCGAGCTACGAGCAGTACTTC,CASSLSASYEQYF
TRBJ2-1,TRBV20-1,TRBD1,few,TGCAGTGCCGGAGACAGGGGCCGCTACAATGAGCAGTTCTTC,CSAGDRGRYNEQFF
TRBJ1-5,TRBV7-2,-,many,TGTGCCAGCAGCTTAGGGGGGAAGGGGCAGCCCCAGCATTTT,CASSLGGKGQPQHF
TRBJ2-6,TRBV7-2,-,-,TGTGCCAGCAGCTTAGCTGAGGGATATGGCGTCCTGACTTTC,CASSLAEGYGVLTF
TRBJ2-5,TRBV6-1,TRBD1,-,TGTGCCAGCAGTCCTCCGGGACAGGGGCGAGAGACCCAGTACTTC,CASSPPGQGRETQYF
TRBJ1-1,TRBV7-2,-,many,TGTGCCAGCTCCTACGGGAGAACTGAAGCTTTCTTT,CASSYGRTEAFF
TRBJ1-4,TRBV20-1,-,-,TGCCGCGGCCGCAAATTTAATGAAAAACTGTTTTTT,CRGRKFNEKLFF
TRBJ2-2,TRBV5-1,TRBD1,-,TGCGCCAGCACCGGGACAGGGGGCGCCGCCGGGGAGCTGTTTTTT,CASTGTGGAAGELFF
TRBJ2-1,TRBV7-2,TRBD2,few,TGTGCCAGCAGCTCTTCGAGGACTAGCGGGGGGGTGGAGTTCTTC,CASSSSRTSGGVEFF
TRBJ1-6,TRBV20-1,-,-,TGCAGTGCTAGAGGGCAGTCCTCCTATAATTCACCCCTCCACTTT,CSARGQSSYNSPLHF
TRBJ2-3,TRBV5-4,-,few,TGTGCCAGCAGTCCAGAAAGGGTCAACACAGATACGCAGTATTTT,CASSPERVNTDTQYF
TRBJ1-1,TRBV7-2,TRBD1,many,TGTGCCAGCAGCTCACAGGGGGGAGGCACTGAAGCTTTCTTT,CASSSQGGGTEAFF
TRBJ2-3,TRBV20-1,TRBD2,-,TGCAGTGCTAGTGGGCTAGCGGGCCCACCGGACACAGATACGCAGTATTTT,CSASGLAGPPDTDTQYF
TRBJ1-4,TRBV20-1,TRBD1,-,TGCAGTGCCAACCTGCTGGGACAGGGGAGTGAAAAACTGTTTTTT,CSANLLGQGSEKLFF
TRBJ1-6,TRBV6-5,TRBD1,few,TGTGCCAGCAGTACCGGGACAGGGGGGAATTCACCCCTCCACTTT,CASSTGTGGNSPLHF
TRBJ1-6,TRBV6-5,TRBD1,few,TGTGCCAGCAGGGCGACAGGGTGGGATGTGACCCTCCACTTT,CASRATGWDVTLHF
TRBJ1-1,TRBV20-1,-,once,TGCAGTGCTAGACCCCTCCCTAAGCCGGGGATACCTGAAGCTTTCTTT,CSARPLPKPGIPEAFF